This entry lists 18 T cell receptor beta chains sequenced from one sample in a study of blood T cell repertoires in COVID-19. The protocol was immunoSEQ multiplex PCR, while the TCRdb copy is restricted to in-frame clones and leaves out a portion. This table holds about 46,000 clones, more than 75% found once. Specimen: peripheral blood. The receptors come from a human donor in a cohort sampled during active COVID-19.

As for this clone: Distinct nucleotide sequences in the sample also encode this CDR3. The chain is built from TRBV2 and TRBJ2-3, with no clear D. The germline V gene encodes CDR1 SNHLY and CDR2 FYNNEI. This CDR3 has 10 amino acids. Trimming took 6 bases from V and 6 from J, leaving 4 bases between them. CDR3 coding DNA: TGTGCCAGCAGCGCGGATACGCAGTATTTT. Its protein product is CASSADTQYF.

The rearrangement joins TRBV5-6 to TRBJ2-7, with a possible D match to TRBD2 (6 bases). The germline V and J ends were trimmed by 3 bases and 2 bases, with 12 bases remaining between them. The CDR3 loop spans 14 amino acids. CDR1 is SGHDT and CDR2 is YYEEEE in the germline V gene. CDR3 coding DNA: TGTGCCAGCAGCTGGCGGGGATCGACCTACGAGCAGTACTTC. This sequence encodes CASSWRGSTYEQYF.

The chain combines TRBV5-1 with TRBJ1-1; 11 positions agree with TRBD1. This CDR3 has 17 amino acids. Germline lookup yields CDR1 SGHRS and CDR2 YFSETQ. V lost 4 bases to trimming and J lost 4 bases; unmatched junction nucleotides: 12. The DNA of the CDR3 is TGCGCCAGCAGCACGCCGGACAGGGGGCGCGAGGGCACTGAAGCTTTCTTT. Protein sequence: CASSTPDRGREGTEAFF.

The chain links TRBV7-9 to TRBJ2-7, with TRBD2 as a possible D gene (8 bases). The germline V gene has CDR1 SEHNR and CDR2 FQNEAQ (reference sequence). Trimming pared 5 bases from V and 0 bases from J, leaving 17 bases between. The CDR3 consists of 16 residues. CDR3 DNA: TGTGCCAGCAGCGCCAGTAGCGGGACAGACTCCTACGAGCAGTACTTC. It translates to CASSASSGTDSYEQYF.

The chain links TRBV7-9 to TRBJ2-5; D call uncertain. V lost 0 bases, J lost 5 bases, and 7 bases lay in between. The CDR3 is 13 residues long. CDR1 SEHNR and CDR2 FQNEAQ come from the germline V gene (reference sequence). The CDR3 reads CASSLAGYETQYF. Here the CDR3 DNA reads TGTGCCAGCAGCTTAGCCGGGTACGAGACCCAGTACTTC.

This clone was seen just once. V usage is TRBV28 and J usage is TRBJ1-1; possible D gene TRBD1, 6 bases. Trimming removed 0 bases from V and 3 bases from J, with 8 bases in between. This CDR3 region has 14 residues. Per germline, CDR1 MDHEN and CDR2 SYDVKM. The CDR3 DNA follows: TGTGCCAGCAGTTTATGGGGGGCCGACACTGAAGCTTTCTTT. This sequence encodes CASSLWGADTEAFF.

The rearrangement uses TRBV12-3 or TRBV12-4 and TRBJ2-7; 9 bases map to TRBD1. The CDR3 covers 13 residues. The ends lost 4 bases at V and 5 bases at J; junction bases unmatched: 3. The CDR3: CASSSGQGHEQYF. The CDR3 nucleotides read TGTGCCAGCAGTTCGGGACAGGGCCACGAGCAGTACTTC.

In nucleotides, the CDR3 is TGTGCCAGCAGCCAAGTGACGACTAGCGGACAGACCCAGTACTTC. Its protein is CASSQVTTSGQTQYF. J is TRBJ2-5 and V is TRBV3-1 (or the pseudogene TRBV3-2); 9 bases are a match to TRBD2. Germline CDR1 LGHDT, CDR2 YNNKEL (reference sequence). V was clipped by 1 base and J by 6 bases; unmatched bases: 6. The CDR3 runs to 15 residues.

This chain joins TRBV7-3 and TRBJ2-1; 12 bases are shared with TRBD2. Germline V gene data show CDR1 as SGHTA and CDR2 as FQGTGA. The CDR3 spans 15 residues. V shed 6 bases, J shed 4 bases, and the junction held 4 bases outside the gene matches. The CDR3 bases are TGTGCCAGCAGTTCCGGGACTAGCGGGTACAATGAGCAGTTCTTC. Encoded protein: CASSSGTSGYNEQFF.

CDR3 bases: TGTGCCAGCAGCCAAGCCCGACGGGGGGCCCTCTCCGAGCAGTACTTC. Amino acid sequence: CASSQARRGALSEQYF. The chain couples TRBV3-1 (or the pseudogene TRBV3-2) to TRBJ2-7, with a possible D match to TRBD2 (7 bases). V lost 1 base to trimming and J lost 6 bases, with 19 bases between them. The length of the CDR3 is 16 residues. The V gene's germline CDR1 is LGHDT and CDR2 YNNKEL (reference sequence).

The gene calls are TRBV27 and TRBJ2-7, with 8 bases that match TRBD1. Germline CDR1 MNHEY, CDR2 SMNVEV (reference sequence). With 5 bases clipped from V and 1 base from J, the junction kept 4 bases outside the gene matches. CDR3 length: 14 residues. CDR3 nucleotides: TGTGCCAGCAGTCAATGGACAGGGTCCTACGAGCAGTACTTC. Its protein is CASSQWTGSYEQYF.

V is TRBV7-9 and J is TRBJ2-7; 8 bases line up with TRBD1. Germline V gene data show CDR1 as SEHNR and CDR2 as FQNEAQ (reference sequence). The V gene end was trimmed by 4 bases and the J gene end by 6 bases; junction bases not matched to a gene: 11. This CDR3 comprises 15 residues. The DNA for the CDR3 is TGTGCCAGCAGCTCGACCCTCCAGGGGGCGCGCGAGCAGTACTTC. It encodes CASSSTLQGAREQYF.

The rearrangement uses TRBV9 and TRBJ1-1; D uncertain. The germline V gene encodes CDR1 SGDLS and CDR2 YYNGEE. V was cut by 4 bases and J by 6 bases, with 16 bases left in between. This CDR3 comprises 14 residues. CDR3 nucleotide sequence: TGTGCCAGCAGCCCACGGGGAGGGTCGGCTGAAGCTTTCTTT. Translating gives CASSPRGGSAEAFF. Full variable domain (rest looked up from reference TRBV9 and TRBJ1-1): DSGVTQTPKHLITATGQRVTLRCSPRSGDLSVYWYQQSLDQGLQFLIQYYNGEERAKGNILERFSAQQFPDLHSELNLSSLELGDSALYFCASSPRGGSAEAFFGQGTRLTVV.

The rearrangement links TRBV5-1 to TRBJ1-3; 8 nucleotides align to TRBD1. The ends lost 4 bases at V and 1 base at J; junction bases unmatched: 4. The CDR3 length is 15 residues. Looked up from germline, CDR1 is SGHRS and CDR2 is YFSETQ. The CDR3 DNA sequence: TGCGCCAGCAGCCCGAGGACAGGGTCTGGAAACACCATATATTTT. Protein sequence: CASSPRTGSGNTIYF.

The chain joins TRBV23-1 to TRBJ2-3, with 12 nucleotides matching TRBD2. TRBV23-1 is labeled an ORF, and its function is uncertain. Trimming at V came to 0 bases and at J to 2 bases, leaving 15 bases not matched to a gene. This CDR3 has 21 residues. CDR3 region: CASSQSNASGRATVSTDTQYF. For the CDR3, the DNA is TGCGCCAGCAGTCAATCTAACGCTAGCGGGAGGGCCACCGTCTCCACAGATACGCAGTATTTT.

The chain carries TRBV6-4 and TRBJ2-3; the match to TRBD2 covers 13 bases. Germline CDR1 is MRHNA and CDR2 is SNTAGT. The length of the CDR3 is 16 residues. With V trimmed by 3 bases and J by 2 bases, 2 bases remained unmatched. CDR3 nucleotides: TGTGCCAGCAGTGATACTAGCGGGGGGGCCACAGATACGCAGTATTTT. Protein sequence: CASSDTSGGATDTQYF.

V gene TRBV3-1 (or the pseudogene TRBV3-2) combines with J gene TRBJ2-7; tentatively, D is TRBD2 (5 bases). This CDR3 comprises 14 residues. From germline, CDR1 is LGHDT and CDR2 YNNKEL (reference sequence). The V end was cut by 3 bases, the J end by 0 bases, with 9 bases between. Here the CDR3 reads CASSHNGLSYEQYF. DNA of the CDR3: TGTGCCAGCAGCCACAATGGACTCTCCTACGAGCAGTACTTC.

This CDR3 is CASSPPGLAGGPYNEQFF. CDR3 coding DNA: TGTGCCAGCTCACCACCGGGACTAGCGGGGGGCCCTTACAATGAGCAGTTCTTC. V and J are TRBV18 and TRBJ2-1; 15 nucleotides agree with TRBD2. J was trimmed by 4 bases and V by 0 bases; bases with no gene match: 4. The germline V gene encodes CDR1 KGHSH and CDR2 LQKENI. The CDR3 runs to 18 residues.